This T cell receptor (beta chain) was documented in a study of spatial heterogeneity in lung cancer. In the study overall: More than eight raw reads, on average, carried each unique TCR and UMI combination.

The study, taken as a whole, reports: Counts of ubiquitous and regional expanded TCRs tracked ubiquitous and regional nonsynonymous mutations, respectively. The study found that expanded intratumoral alpha and beta TCR counts tracked tumor mutation counts.

MiXCR, applied by TCRdb to the 5' RACE reads, yields one record per CDR3 protein. The table has 12,000 or so distinct CDR3 sequences, roughly 4.6% seen once. V lost 6 bases, J lost 8 bases, and 6 bases stayed unmatched. The CDR3 runs to 12 residues. This clonotype has a count of ten or more. As yet, its antigen is unknown. For a library built for alpha chains, this beta chain is a stray read; little rests on its size. The time point was: sample taken at primary tumor resection. The 70 or so donors had untreated early-stage non-small cell lung cancer. The input material, whole RNA from tumor, nontumor lung or frozen PBMC, was sequenced unsorted.

The TCR was taken from a male donor with early-stage non-small cell lung cancer. The sequences come from lung tumor tissue, collected at surgery. The gene calls are TRBV12-3 or TRBV12-4 and TRBJ1-2, with 7 bases aligning to TRBD1. The CDR3 loop reads CASSPRQGGYTF. The CDR3 DNA follows: TGTGCCAGCAGCCCAAGACAGGGAGGCTACACCTTC.